This T cell receptor beta chain was observed in a study of Ad26.COV2.S vaccination and SARS-CoV-2 variants. Background on the study: Each vaccinee took Ad26.COV2.S intramuscularly, once or twice 56 days apart. Notes on the study in general: Similar non-spike TCR breadth was observed in recipients of vaccine and of placebo.

With respect to this clone: Antigen: not known.

Produced via immunoSEQ multiplex PCR; TCRdb's table is partial and in-frame only. The sample has hundreds of thousands of clones; about 89% are singletons. This sample's treatment: about 20 received Ad26.COV2.S at low or high dose, single or two shots; five or six received placebo; per-sample allocation not given. Day 63 after the first vaccine or placebo injection was the time point for sampling. The TCR was taken from a person between 18 and 65 years old who received the Ad26.COV2.S COVID-19 vaccine or a placebo. Sequences were derived from peripheral blood, sampled in a trial of Ad26.COV2.S vaccine versus placebo.

In DNA, the CDR3 is TGTGCCATCAGGAAGGACAGAGAGAACACTGAAGCTTTCTTT. Amino acids: CAIRKDRENTEAFF. The V and J genes are TRBV10-3 and TRBJ1-1; TRBD1 is a possible D gene (6 bases). Germline lookup yields CDR1 ENHRY and CDR2 SYGVKD. The CDR3 consists of 14 residues. V was cut by 6 bases and J by 1 base, with 12 bases left in between.